This TCR beta chain was profiled in a study of CD8+ T cells in alopecia areata. As the sequencing template, cDNA was produced by extracting RNA and reverse transcribing it. Using immunoSEQ multiplex PCR, the repertoire was profiled, and TCRdb retains in-frame clones only, with some absent. The table has tens of thousands of clones, approximately 50% seen once. Peripheral blood and lesional scalp punch biopsies came from alopecia areata patients. This CDR3 has 9 residues. Trimming shortened V by 8 bases and J by 3 bases, and 2 bases separated the two germline ends. The germline V gene has CDR1 MDHEN and CDR2 SYDVKM. The sample holds a few counts of this clone. The target antigen is unknown. The same CDR3 also results from other DNA sequences found in this sample. Study observations and caveats: Relative to normal scalp, lesional scalp, especially alopecia totalis/universalis, showed higher clonality. Normal skin's resident alphabeta T cells are sequenced alongside lesional scalp T cells. Although TCR sharing was seen in mice, sharing across patients was less clear, possibly for HLA-related reasons.

Input material: NKG2D-high CD8+ T cells sorted from blood. This chain uses TRBV28 with TRBJ2-7; D unresolved. The clonotype comes from a human donor with alopecia areata. CDR3 sequence (DNA): TGTGCCAGCGGCTACGAGCAGTACTTC. Amino acid sequence: CASGYEQYF.